The 26 T cell receptor beta chains in this list originate from one sample, sequenced in a study of Ad26.COV2.S vaccination and SARS-CoV-2 variants. Sequenced by immunoSEQ multiplex PCR; TCRdb stores in-frame clones only, minus some. The sample records 350,000 to 550,000 clones, 89% being singletons. The treatment: around 19 received Ad26.COV2.S at low or high dose, single or two shots; roughly 5 received placebo; per-sample allocation not given. All samples were drawn on day 63, counting from the first vaccine or placebo injection. Sequencing used peripheral blood, obtained in a trial of Ad26.COV2.S vaccine versus placebo. The receptors here all came from a person aged 18-60 years who received the Ad26.COV2.S COVID-19 vaccine or a placebo.

The gene calls are TRBV12-3 or TRBV12-4 and TRBJ2-1; D is uncertain. CDR3 length equals 13 residues. V was clipped by 6 bases and J by 3 bases, with 9 bases between them. CDR3 DNA sequence: TGTGCCAGCAGCCCTCGTCTCTACAATGAGCAGTTCTTC. This gives the protein CASSPRLYNEQFF.

This clone was detected a few times. V usage is TRBV5-1 and J usage is TRBJ1-4; TRBD1 agrees at 7 bases. This CDR3 region has 14 residues. V dropped 2 bases and J dropped 3; count of bases not matched to a gene: 1. The germline V gene has CDR1 SGHRS and CDR2 YFSETQ. The DNA of the CDR3 is TGCGCCAGCAGCTTAGGGACAGCTAATGAAAAACTGTTTTTT. Protein product: CASSLGTANEKLFF.

This sequence joins TRBV12-5 and TRBJ2-1; D unresolved. The germline V gene has CDR1 LGHNT and CDR2 FRNRAP. This CDR3 has 12 residues. V gave up 4 bases and J gave up 2 bases, with 3 bases separating them. CDR3 nucleotides: TGTGCTAGTGGTTCCACCTACAATGAGCAGTTCTTC. Translating it yields CASGSTYNEQFF.

The genes are TRBV6-2 or TRBV6-3 and TRBJ2-5; possibly TRBD1 or TRBD2 for D (5 bases each). Trimming took off 2 bases at V and 0 bases at J, with 19 bases between the two ends. This CDR3 has 18 residues. Germline CDR1 is MNHEY and CDR2 is SVGEGT. CDR3 sequence reads: CASSYNIRGNTYQETQYF. DNA for the CDR3: TGTGCCAGCAGTTACAATATTCGGGGCAATACGTACCAAGAGACCCAGTACTTC.

This clone occurred a few times. V and J are TRBV9 and TRBJ1-3; 7 bases map to TRBD1. The CDR3 covers 15 residues. The J segment lost 4 bases and the V segment lost 3 bases, leaving 7 bases of the junction unmatched. Germline lookup yields CDR1 SGDLS and CDR2 YYNGEE. The CDR3 DNA follows: TGTGCCAGCAGCGACCAGACAGGGTTCGGAAACACCATATATTTT. Residues: CASSDQTGFGNTIYF. The full variable domain, in which reference TRBV9 and TRBJ1-3 provide the parts outside the CDR3, is DSGVTQTPKHLITATGQRVTLRCSPRSGDLSVYWYQQSLDQGLQFLIQYYNGEERAKGNILERFSAQQFPDLHSELNLSSLELGDSALYFCASSDQTGFGNTIYFGEGSWLTVV.

The chain combines TRBV7-8 with TRBJ1-5; D call uncertain. Germline assignment: CDR1 SGHVS and CDR2 FQNEAQ. The CDR3 length is 16 residues. Between the trimmed V and J ends, which lost 2 bases and 0 bases, there was a span of 11 bases. As DNA, the CDR3 is TGTGCCAGCAGCTTATCGGGCCTCCTTAGCAATCAGCCCCAGCATTTT. Translation: CASSLSGLLSNQPQHF.

As for this clone: Other DNA sequences in the sample encode the same CDR3. The chain carries TRBV29-1 and TRBJ1-2; D is possibly TRBD1 (5 bases). Germline V gene data show CDR1 as SQVTM and CDR2 as ANQGSEA. This CDR3 spans 11 amino acids. Trimming cost V 4 bases and J 8 bases, with 11 bases left between them. CDR3 bases: TGCAGCGTTGGGGCAGGGAACGGCTACACCTTC. Its protein product is CSVGAGNGYTF.

The table lists this clone with a few counts. The rearrangement links TRBV7-2 to TRBJ2-7, with a tentative D call TRBD1 (6 bases). Germline CDR1 SGHTA, CDR2 FQGNSA. The CDR3 totals 14 residues. V lost 0 bases to trimming and J lost 6 bases, with 12 bases between them. The CDR3 nucleotides are TGTGCCAGCAGCTTAGCGGGGGCGCGAGGCGAGCAGTACTTC. Its translation is CASSLAGARGEQYF.

The chain recombines TRBV19 with TRBJ1-2; possible D gene TRBD1, 6 bases. The CDR3 spans 13 residues. With 9 bases removed from V and 14 bases from J, the gap between germline ends came to 25 bases. Germline V gene data show CDR1 as LNHDA and CDR2 as SQIVND (reference sequence). In nucleotides, the CDR3 is TGTGCCAGCTCTGGGGCAGGGGCTTCGGCGTGGACCTTC. Its translation: CASSGAGASAWTF.

V is TRBV7-3 and J is TRBJ1-2, with TRBD1 matching over 8 bases. The germline CDR1 and CDR2 sequences are SGHTA and FQGTGA. V shed 1 base and J 6 bases; nucleotides not matched to a gene: 4. The CDR3 spans 14 residues. CDR3 bases: TGTGCCAGCAGCTTAAGTGCAGGGGGCGATGGCTACACCTTC. Translation gives CASSLSAGGDGYTF.

The chain carries TRBV5-1 and TRBJ1-6; no clear D. CDR3 length: 15 amino acids. V gave up 0 bases and J gave up 8 bases, with 12 bases separating them. Germline CDR1 and CDR2: SGHRS and YFSETQ. For the CDR3, the DNA is TGCGCCAGCAGCTTGGACCGTGCCGAGGATTCACCCCTCCACTTT. It codes for CASSLDRAEDSPLHF. The entire variable domain, with the rest obtained from reference TRBV5-1 and TRBJ1-6, is as follows: KAGVTQTPRYLIKTRGQQVTLSCSPISGHRSVSWYQQTPGQGLQFLFEYFSETQRNKGNFPGRFSGRQFSNSRSEMNVSTLELGDSALYLCASSLDRAEDSPLHFGNGTRLTVT.

This clone appeared once. This sequence joins TRBV24-1 and TRBJ1-6, with D maybe TRBD1 (5 bases). CDR3 length: 15 amino acids. Deletions cut 10 bases from V and 9 bases from J, with 21 bases between. Germline CDR1 KGHDR, CDR2 SFDVKD. DNA of the CDR3: TGTGCCACGACTCCCAGGGCTGCCCCTTCTTCACCCCTCCACTTT. Protein sequence: CATTPRAAPSSPLHF.

The rearrangement uses TRBV5-1 and TRBJ1-4; 9 bases agree with TRBD1. From germline, CDR1 is SGHRS and CDR2 YFSETQ. The ends lost 4 bases at V and 7 bases at J; junction bases unmatched: 8. The CDR3 spans 15 residues. The CDR3: CASSRTGQGFEKLFF. CDR3 nucleotide sequence: TGCGCCAGCAGCCGAACGGGACAGGGATTTGAAAAACTGTTTTTT.

This chain uses TRBV7-8 with TRBJ1-1, with 7 bases lining up with TRBD1. Germline-derived CDR1 and CDR2 are SGHVS and FQNEAQ. The CDR3 is 15 amino acids. With 1 base clipped from V and 4 bases from J, the junction kept 6 bases outside the gene matches. CDR3 protein: CASSLVLAGGTEAFF. The CDR3 coding sequence is TGTGCCAGCAGCTTAGTCCTGGCAGGGGGCACTGAAGCTTTCTTT.

This rearrangement joins TRBV9 to TRBJ2-1, with 8 bases aligning to TRBD2. The CDR3 length is 15 residues. Germline loops: CDR1 SGDLS, CDR2 YYNGEE. The junction had 8 bases not matched to a gene; V was cut back by 0 bases and J by 9 bases. CDR3 DNA sequence: TGTGCCAGCAGCGTAGACTTAGCGGGGTATGGTGAGCAGTTCTTC. Amino acids: CASSVDLAGYGEQFF. The full variable domain, its missing parts supplied by reference TRBV9 and TRBJ2-1, is DSGVTQTPKHLITATGQRVTLRCSPRSGDLSVYWYQQSLDQGLQFLIQYYNGEERAKGNILERFSAQQFPDLHSELNLSSLELGDSALYFCASSVDLAGYGEQFFGPGTRLTVL.

The rearrangement links TRBV4-2 to TRBJ2-2, with D uncertain. The V end lost 2 bases, the J end lost 0 bases, and 16 bases lay between the germline ends. The CDR3 runs 18 residues. CDR1 and CDR2 (germline): LGHNA, YNFKEQ. The CDR3 bases are TGTGCCAGCAGCCAATCTGTGTGGGGATCGGCGAACACCGGGGAGCTGTTTTTT. Encoded protein: CASSQSVWGSANTGELFF.

This clone appeared once. CDR3 amino acids: CASSLGQQETQYF. CDR3 nucleotide sequence: TGTGCCAGCAGCTTAGGACAACAAGAGACCCAGTACTTC. The chain joins TRBV7-6 to TRBJ2-5; no clear D gene. Trimming took off 1 base at V and 2 bases at J, with 5 bases between the two ends. CDR1 is SGHVS and CDR2 is FNYEAQ in the germline V gene. The CDR3 contains 13 residues.

The chain links TRBV5-4 to TRBJ1-4; D not certain. V was pared by 6 bases and J by 8 bases, with 20 bases between. Germline CDR1 and CDR2: SGHNT and YYREEE (reference sequence). The CDR3 totals 15 residues. CDR3 DNA: TGTGCCAGCACCACGGGAGGCGGAGATTCGGAAAAACTGTTTTTT. Protein: CASTTGGGDSEKLFF.

The rearrangement links TRBV9 to TRBJ2-1; unclear D gene. CDR1 and CDR2 from the germline V gene are SGDLS and YYNGEE. Trimming pared 4 bases from V and 2 bases from J, leaving 19 bases between. The CDR3 length is 17 residues. The CDR3 nucleotides read TGTGCCAGCAGCTTCTCCCGGTCCCCTACCACCTACAATGAGCAGTTCTTC. It encodes CASSFSRSPTTYNEQFF.

The chain employs TRBV28 and TRBJ1-5; tentative D call: TRBD1 (5 bases). Germline V gene data show CDR1 as MDHEN and CDR2 as SYDVKM. This CDR3 contains 14 residues. With 6 bases removed from V and 3 bases from J, the gap between germline ends came to 12 bases. CDR3 sequence reads: CASRPGFFNQPQHF. In nucleotides, the CDR3 is TGTGCCAGCAGACCAGGGTTCTTCAATCAGCCCCAGCATTTT.

In DNA form, the CDR3 reads TGCGCCAGCAGCTATAGAGAGACAGGGGGAGTCGAGCAGTACGTC. Its translation is CASSYRETGGVEQYV. V gene TRBV23-1 combines with J gene TRBJ2-7, with TRBD1 matching over 9 bases. TRBV23-1 is an open reading frame whose function is uncertain. V lost 6 bases to trimming and J lost 6 bases; unmatched junction nucleotides: 12. This CDR3 is built from 15 residues.

CDR3 DNA: TGTGCCAGCAGCTTGTTGGGGTTCGGGGAGCAGTACTTC. Its translation is CASSLLGFGEQYF. The V call is TRBV5-8, the J call TRBJ2-7; the D is unclear. Between the trimmed V and J ends, which lost 1 base and 7 bases, there was a span of 12 bases. CDR1 is SGHTS, CDR2 YDEGEE, per germline. The CDR3 runs 13 residues.

The chain combines TRBV6-5 with TRBJ2-1; no firm D call. Trimming pared 0 bases from V and 6 bases from J, leaving 12 bases between. The CDR3 runs 15 residues. Germline CDR1 reads MNHEY; CDR2 reads SVGAGI. The CDR3 reads CASSYSLSWANEQFF. CDR3 sequence (DNA): TGTGCCAGCAGTTACTCGCTTAGCTGGGCCAATGAGCAGTTCTTC.

The chain joins TRBV28 to TRBJ2-3; 13 bases are shared with TRBD2. CDR3 length: 15 amino acids. V shed 8 bases and J 1 base; nucleotides not matched to a gene: 3. CDR1 is MDHEN, CDR2 SYDVKM, per germline. In DNA, the CDR3 is TGTGCCAGCGGACTAGCGGGAGAGGGCACAGATACGCAGTATTTT. It encodes CASGLAGEGTDTQYF.

The V and J genes are TRBV5-1 and TRBJ2-3; D perhaps matches TRBD1 (5 bases). Germline V gene sequence: CDR1 SGHRS, CDR2 YFSETQ. With 4 bases removed from V and 6 bases from J, the gap between germline ends came to 9 bases. The CDR3 contains 12 residues. Written as DNA, the CDR3 is TGCGCCAGCAGCGAGAACAGGGATACGCAGTATTTT. This codes for CASSENRDTQYF.

CDR3 sequence (DNA): TGCGCCAGCAGCTTGCTAGCGGGGTACTCCTACAATGAGCAGTTCTTC. It yields the protein CASSLLAGYSYNEQFF. The chain combines TRBV5-1 with TRBJ2-1; 9 bases are a match to TRBD2. Germline CDR1 is SGHRS and CDR2 is YFSETQ. V was clipped by 1 base and J by 0 bases; unmatched bases: 2. The CDR3 sequence is 16 residues long.